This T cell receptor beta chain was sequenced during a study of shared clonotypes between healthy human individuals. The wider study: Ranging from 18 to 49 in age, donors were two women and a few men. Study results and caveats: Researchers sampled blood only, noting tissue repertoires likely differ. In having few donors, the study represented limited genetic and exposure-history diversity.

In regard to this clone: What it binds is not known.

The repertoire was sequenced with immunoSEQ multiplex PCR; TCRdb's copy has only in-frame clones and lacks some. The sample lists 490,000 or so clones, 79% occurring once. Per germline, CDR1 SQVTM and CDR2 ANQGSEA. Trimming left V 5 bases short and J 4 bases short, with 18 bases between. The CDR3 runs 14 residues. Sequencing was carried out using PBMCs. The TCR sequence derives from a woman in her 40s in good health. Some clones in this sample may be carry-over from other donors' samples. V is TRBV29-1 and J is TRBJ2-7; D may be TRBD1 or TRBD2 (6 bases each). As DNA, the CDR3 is TGCAGCGTTCATCCCGGCACGGGGGCTTACGAGCAGTACTTC. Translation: CSVHPGTGAYEQYF.